The present TCR beta chain was sequenced within a study of long-term antiretroviral therapy in people with HIV. For the study at large: When the earliest samples were collected, ART was typically delayed until CD4 counts fell.

V lost 0 bases and J 4 bases, leaving 17 bases between the germline ends. Germline-derived CDR1 and CDR2 are MNHNS and SASEGT. This CDR3 region has 17 residues. Runs used v3.0 of the immunoSEQ assay and were done at survey level. Assay used: immunoSEQ multiplex PCR; TCRdb lists only in-frame clones, some missing. The table includes fewer than 55,000 clones, roughly 95% detected once. The sample holds one count of this clone. Participants living with HIV all received treatment in the United States. In each sample, 1-10 million cryopreserved PBMC were present before DNA extraction. This TCR was recovered from a woman in her forties or fifties with HIV. This rearrangement joins TRBV6-1 to TRBJ2-3, with D possibly being TRBD1 (6 bases). The sample was unsorted PBMCs, taken 3.7 years after starting antiretroviral therapy. Written as DNA, the CDR3 is TGTGCCAGCAGTGAAGCGCTTGGCAGGGGATTGGCAGATACGCAGTATTTT. It yields the protein CASSEALGRGLADTQYF.